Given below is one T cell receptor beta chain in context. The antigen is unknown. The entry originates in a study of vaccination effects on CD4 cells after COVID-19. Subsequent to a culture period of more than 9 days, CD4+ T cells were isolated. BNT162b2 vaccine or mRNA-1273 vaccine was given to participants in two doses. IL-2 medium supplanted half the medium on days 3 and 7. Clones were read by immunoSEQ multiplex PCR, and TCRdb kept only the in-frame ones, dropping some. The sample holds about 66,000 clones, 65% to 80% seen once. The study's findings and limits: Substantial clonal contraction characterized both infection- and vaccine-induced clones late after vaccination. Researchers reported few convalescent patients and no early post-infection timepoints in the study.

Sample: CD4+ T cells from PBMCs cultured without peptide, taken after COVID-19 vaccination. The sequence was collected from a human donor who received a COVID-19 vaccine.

The DNA for the CDR3 is TGCGCCAGCAGCTTGAGGTTAGGGGAGACCCAGTACTTC. Translating it yields CASSLRLGETQYF. V and J are TRBV5-1 and TRBJ2-5; D is unresolved. CDR1 SGHRS and CDR2 YFSETQ come from the germline V gene. V dropped 1 base and J dropped 5 bases, with 9 bases sitting between them. CDR3 length: 13 amino acids.